This T cell receptor beta chain was obtained from a study of response to subunit inactivated influenza vaccine. TCRdb re-analysed the RT-PCR reads in MiXCR, keeping a single row per CDR3 protein. The profile shows roughly 500,000 distinct CDR3 sequences, roughly 23% of them singletons. Whole-study results and caveats: Authors suggested seasonal influenza vaccinations each recruit few new T cells.

Note on this clonotype: No antigen is known for it.

Germline V gene data show CDR1 as MNHNS and CDR2 as SASEGT. After removal of 4 bases from V and 3 bases from J, the junction contained 6 bases not matched to a gene. There are 15 residues in the CDR3. The input for sequencing was CD4+ T cells sorted from PBMCs, taken roughly 5 days after vaccination. The J gene is TRBJ1-5, the V gene TRBV6-1; 7 nucleotides match TRBD1. This TCR was sampled from a man in his forties or fifties who received an inactivated influenza vaccine. The CDR3 region is CASSGETGSNQPQHF. CDR3 nucleotides: TGTGCCAGCAGTGGGGAGACAGGGTCCAATCAGCCCCAGCATTTT.